This T cell receptor beta chain stems from a study of blood T cell repertoires in COVID-19. In the study overall: PBMCs, B-cell-depleted T cells, or T cells were the source of the cDNA or gDNA that made up the material.

The CDR3 has 14 amino acids. Trimming cost V 4 bases and J 3 bases; bases outside gene matches: 4. From germline, CDR1 is SGDLS and CDR2 YYNGEE. The method was immunoSEQ multiplex PCR; TCRdb's version includes in-frame clones alone and lacks a portion of them. The data contain about 90,000 clones, 76% of them seen just once; the ten biggest clones take up around 7%. The J gene is TRBJ1-1, the V gene TRBV9; 9 positions match TRBD1. Sequenced: peripheral blood. The sequence was collected from a man aged 65-85 years with acute or convalescent COVID-19. In nucleotides, the CDR3 is TGTGCCAGCAGCAGACAGGGGGGAGACACTGAAGCTTTCTTT. Protein: CASSRQGGDTEAFF.